The 30 T cell receptor beta chains in this list originate from one sample, sequenced in a study of cytomegalovirus exposure and HLA in healthy donors. The PCR was carried out with 60 Vbeta primers and 13 Jbeta primers. Sequenced by immunoSEQ multiplex PCR; TCRdb stores in-frame clones only, minus some. In the table there are under 150,000 clones, 70% to 80% of which are singletons. Material for sequencing was PBMCs. These receptors all come from a woman in her sixties in good health and CMV-seronegative.

This CDR3 is CASSLGSQRGNNEQFF. DNA of the CDR3: TGCGCCAGCAGCTTGGGTTCCCAGCGGGGAAACAATGAGCAGTTCTTC. This chain links TRBV5-1 with TRBJ2-1; TRBD2 matches at 7 bases. The CDR3 is made up of 16 amino acids. Trimming took 0 bases from V and 5 from J; bases not matched to a gene: 8. Germline CDR1 reads SGHRS; CDR2 reads YFSETQ.

V is TRBV11-1 and J is TRBJ1-1, with D unresolved. The CDR3 contains 13 residues. Trimming pared 1 base from V and 5 bases from J, leaving 8 bases between. Germline V gives CDR1 SGHAT, CDR2 FQDESV (reference sequence). The CDR3 loop is CASSLGSRTEAFF. For the CDR3, the DNA is TGTGCCAGCAGCTTAGGATCGAGAACTGAAGCTTTCTTT.

The V gene is TRBV11-2, the J gene TRBJ1-3; unclear D gene. The CDR3 spans 12 residues. Deletions cut 3 bases from V and 8 bases from J, with 8 bases between. The germline gives CDR1 SGHAT, CDR2 FQNNGV. Here the CDR3 reads CASSFNMDTIYF. In DNA form, the CDR3 reads TGTGCCAGCAGCTTTAACATGGACACCATATATTTT.

This chain uses TRBV30 with TRBJ1-2; D ambiguous. V was trimmed by 1 base and J by 4 bases, leaving 13 bases between them. Germline V CDR1 and CDR2: GTSNPN, SVGIG (reference sequence). The CDR3 runs 14 residues. CDR3 nucleotides: TGTGCCTGGAGTGATGGTCAGAATATCTATGGCTACACCTTC. It encodes CAWSDGQNIYGYTF.

V usage is TRBV6-5 and J usage is TRBJ1-4; 7 nucleotides agree with TRBD1. The CDR3 sequence is 15 residues long. J was trimmed by 8 bases and V by 2 bases; bases with no gene match: 8. Germline CDR1 MNHEY, CDR2 SVGAGI. This CDR3 is CASSYRQGVGEKLFF. DNA of the CDR3: TGTGCCAGCAGTTACAGACAGGGAGTGGGCGAAAAACTGTTTTTT.

This clone was counted between two and nine times. V gene TRBV7-9 combines with J gene TRBJ1-5; D is undetermined. Germline V gives CDR1 SEHNR, CDR2 FQNEAQ (reference sequence). CDR3 length: 13 residues. Trimming removed 3 bases at V and 3 bases at J, with 6 bases between. The CDR3: CASSLENNQPQHF. CDR3 in DNA: TGTGCCAGCAGCTTGGAGAACAATCAGCCCCAGCATTTT.

This chain uses TRBV4-2 with TRBJ1-1, with D perhaps matching TRBD1 (5 bases). V was trimmed by 0 bases and J by 4 bases, leaving 15 bases between them. CDR1 is LGHNA and CDR2 is YNFKEQ in the germline V gene. The CDR3 extends over 16 amino acids. CDR3 nucleotide sequence: TGTGCCAGCAGCCAAGATCCGTCGGCAGGGATCACTGAAGCTTTCTTT. This encodes CASSQDPSAGITEAFF.

CDR3 DNA: TGTGCCAGCATAAACCAGGGCCAGCGGGGAGAGACCCAGTACTTC. Translated, it gives CASINQGQRGETQYF. The chain uses TRBV2 and TRBJ2-5; 7 bases line up with TRBD2. V shed 7 bases, J shed 4 bases, and the junction held 12 bases outside the gene matches. CDR1 is SNHLY, CDR2 FYNNEI, per germline. The CDR3 contains 15 residues.

The gene calls are TRBV2 and TRBJ2-1, with 7 positions matching TRBD1. The germline CDR1 and CDR2 sequences are SNHLY and FYNNEI. V was clipped by 6 bases and J by 5 bases; unmatched bases: 1. This CDR3 has 12 amino acids. The CDR3 nucleotides read TGTGCCAGCAGGGGACAGCACAATGAGCAGTTCTTC. Amino acid sequence: CASRGQHNEQFF.

The chain employs TRBV5-6 and TRBJ1-2, with 8 bases lining up with TRBD1. The germline CDR1 and CDR2 sequences are SGHDT and YYEEEE. The junction had 3 bases not matched to a gene; V was cut back by 4 bases and J by 4 bases. CDR3 length: 13 residues. CDR3 sequence: CASSRGQVYGYTF. DNA of the CDR3: TGTGCCAGCAGCAGGGGACAGGTCTATGGCTACACCTTC. Full variable domain (rest looked up from reference TRBV5-6 and TRBJ1-2): DAGVTQSPTHLIKTRGQQVTLRCSPKSGHDTVSWYQQALGQGPQFIFQYYEEEERQRGNFPDRFSGHQFPNYSSELNVNALLLGDSALYLCASSRGQVYGYTFGSGTRLTVV.

The chain has TRBV7-3 and TRBJ2-7; the D is unclear. CDR3 length: 13 amino acids. Germline V gene data show CDR1 as SGHTA and CDR2 as FQGTGA. The V end was cut by 0 bases, the J end by 0 bases, with 3 bases between. In DNA form, the CDR3 reads TGTGCCAGCAGCTTAACTATCTCCTACGAGCAGTACTTC. This translates into CASSLTISYEQYF. The whole variable domain, remainder taken from reference TRBV7-3 and TRBJ2-7, is GAGVSQTPSNKVTEKGKYVELRCDPISGHTALYWYRQSLGQGPEFLIYFQGTGAADDSGLPNDRFFAVRPEGSVSTLKIQRTERGDSAVYLCASSLTISYEQYFGPGTRLTVT.

The table lists this clone with a count of one. The chain couples TRBV10-2 to TRBJ1-1; 10 nucleotides line up with TRBD1. Unmatched junction bases numbered 3, after V lost 0 bases and J lost 5 bases. The germline CDR1 and CDR2 sequences are WSHSY and SAAADI. The CDR3 extends over 15 amino acids. DNA of the CDR3: TGCGCCAGCAGTGAGTCGGGACAGGGGCATACTGAAGCTTTCTTT. Protein sequence: CASSESGQGHTEAFF.

The genes are TRBV5-1 and TRBJ1-4, with 9 positions matching TRBD1. J lost 1 base, V lost 4 bases, and 2 bases had no gene match. This CDR3 spans 15 amino acids. The germline gives CDR1 SGHRS, CDR2 YFSETQ. The chain's CDR3 is CASSRTGVTNEKLFF. The DNA of the CDR3 is TGCGCCAGCAGCCGGACAGGGGTAACTAATGAAAAACTGTTTTTT.

This clone has only a few counts. The J gene is TRBJ2-7, the V gene TRBV19; 10 positions match TRBD1. The germline V gene encodes CDR1 LNHDA and CDR2 SQIVND (reference sequence). The CDR3 spans 18 residues. The ends lost 4 bases at V and 1 base at J; junction bases unmatched: 13. In nucleotides, the CDR3 is TGTGCCAGTAGTAGTTCTCTCGTCCGGGACAGGGGTTCCTACGAGCAGTACTTC. It translates to CASSSSLVRDRGSYEQYF.

This clone has just a few counts. This chain uses TRBV19 with TRBJ2-7; weak D call: TRBD1 (5 bases). The germline gives CDR1 LNHDA, CDR2 SQIVND (reference sequence). V dropped 5 bases and J dropped 6 bases, with 14 bases sitting between them. CDR3 size: 13 residues. The CDR3 sequence is CASSQSRASEQYF. Here the CDR3 DNA reads TGTGCCAGTAGTCAAAGCAGGGCCAGCGAGCAGTACTTC.

V is TRBV11-3 and J is TRBJ1-4; 12 bases line up with TRBD1. Trimming removed 3 bases from V and 7 bases from J; junction bases left unmatched: 6. The CDR3 totals 16 residues. Per germline, CDR1 SGHNT and CDR2 YENEEA. CDR3 sequence reads: CASSFGDRGHSEKLFF. DNA of the CDR3: TGTGCCAGCAGCTTTGGGGACAGGGGGCACAGTGAAAAACTGTTTTTT. Supplemented by reference TRBV11-3 and TRBJ1-4, the full variable domain reads EAGVVQSPRYKIIEKKQPVAFWCNPISGHNTLYWYLQNLGQGPELLIRYENEEAVDDSQLPKDRFSAERLKGVDSTLKIQPAELGDSAVYLCASSFGDRGHSEKLFFGSGTQLSVL.

This clone was recorded a few times. This chain connects TRBV2 to TRBJ1-5; TRBD1 aligns across 7 bases. Per the germline V gene, CDR1 is SNHLY and CDR2 is FYNNEI. This CDR3 is built from 16 residues. After removal of 7 bases from V and 4 bases from J, the junction contained 13 bases not matched to a gene. The CDR3 loop reads CASIPEPGQINQPQHF. The DNA for the CDR3 is TGTGCCAGCATCCCTGAGCCGGGACAGATAAATCAGCCCCAGCATTTT. Full variable domain (outside the CDR3, taken from reference TRBV2 and TRBJ1-5): EPEVTQTPSHQVTQMGQEVILRCVPISNHLYFYWYRQILGQKVEFLVSFYNNEISEKSEIFDDQFSVERPDGSNFTLKIRSTKLEDSAMYFCASIPEPGQINQPQHFGDGTRLSIL.

The chain carries TRBV19 and TRBJ1-2, with D perhaps TRBD1 (6 bases). This CDR3 has 15 amino acids. Germline V gene data show CDR1 as LNHDA and CDR2 as SQIVND (reference sequence). Trimming pared 4 bases from V and 3 bases from J, leaving 15 bases between. CDR3: CASSTRGQRYYGYTF. The CDR3 bases are TGTGCCAGTAGTACCAGAGGACAGCGGTACTATGGCTACACCTTC.

The rearrangement joins TRBV7-3 to TRBJ1-2; no reliable D call. Trimming cost V 5 bases and J 4 bases, with 14 bases left between them. Germline CDR1 and CDR2: SGHTA and FQGTGA. CDR3 size: 14 residues. As DNA, the CDR3 is TGTGCCAGCAGCCCCTCCGAGGGTCCCTATGGCTACACCTTC. Its protein product is CASSPSEGPYGYTF. Based on the CDR3 plus reference TRBV7-3 and TRBJ1-2, the full variable domain is GAGVSQTPSNKVTEKGKYVELRCDPISGHTALYWYRQSLGQGPEFLIYFQGTGAADDSGLPNDRFFAVRPEGSVSTLKIQRTERGDSAVYLCASSPSEGPYGYTFGSGTRLTVV.

The chain has TRBV7-6 and TRBJ2-2; 7 positions match TRBD2. The CDR3 is made up of 19 amino acids. CDR1 is SGHVS, CDR2 FNYEAQ, per germline. The V and J ends lost 4 bases and 5 bases, in that order; junction bases with no gene match: 19. The CDR3 loop is CASSSRGHPSGGGTGELFF. The CDR3 nucleotides are TGTGCCAGCAGCTCCCGGGGCCATCCTAGCGGAGGAGGGACCGGGGAGCTGTTTTTT.

The chain employs TRBV7-2 and TRBJ1-3; D remains ambiguous. Germline loops: CDR1 SGHTA, CDR2 FQGNSA. Trimming shortened V by 4 bases and J by 0 bases, and 10 bases separated the two germline ends. This CDR3 comprises 15 residues. CDR3 nucleotides: TGTGCCAGCAGCTCGGGCGGGAGCTCTGGAAACACCATATATTTT. This encodes CASSSGGSSGNTIYF.

The V and J genes are TRBV15 and TRBJ1-1; weak D call: TRBD1 (5 bases). The CDR3 is made up of 15 amino acids. Trimming took 4 bases from V and 4 from J, leaving 16 bases between them. Germline V gene lookup returns CDR1 LNHNV and CDR2 YYDKDF (reference sequence). The CDR3 region has the DNA TGTGCCACCAGCATTACGACAGCAGGAATCACTGAAGCTTTCTTT. Amino acids: CATSITTAGITEAFF.

The chain joins TRBV6-5 to TRBJ2-7; D gene ambiguous. Per the germline V gene, CDR1 is MNHEY and CDR2 is SVGAGI. V lost 2 bases and J lost 0, with 11 bases in between. The CDR3 consists of 15 residues. The CDR3 DNA follows: TGTGCCAGCAGTTACGTTCGTGGCAGCTCCTACGAGCAGTACTTC. Translating gives CASSYVRGSSYEQYF.

V usage is TRBV7-9 and J usage is TRBJ1-5; 9 bases are a match to TRBD1. Germline CDR1 is SEHNR and CDR2 is FQNEAQ (reference sequence). J was trimmed by 7 bases and V by 5 bases; bases with no gene match: 9. The CDR3 is 15 amino acids. The CDR3 DNA reads TGTGCCAGCAGCCCAGGGACAGGGTACGACCAGCCCCAGCATTTT. As protein: CASSPGTGYDQPQHF.

The chain is built from TRBV7-2 and TRBJ1-1, with D possibly TRBD1 on 5 matching bases. Trimming stripped 4 bases from V and 4 bases from J, with 10 bases between. The germline V gene has CDR1 SGHTA and CDR2 FQGNSA. CDR3 length equals 13 residues. The CDR3 region has the DNA TGTGCCAGCAGCTCCGGCAGGGTCACTGAAGCTTTCTTT. It specifies CASSSGRVTEAFF.

CDR3 nucleotide sequence: TGTGCCAGCAGTACCCGGACTAACACAGATACGCAGTATTTT. It specifies CASSTRTNTDTQYF. The chain couples TRBV27 to TRBJ2-3; the D gene is possibly TRBD2 (6 bases). The ends were cut back, 5 bases at V and 2 bases at J, with 11 bases in the middle. The germline V gene encodes CDR1 MNHEY and CDR2 SMNVEV (reference sequence). The CDR3 is 14 amino acids.

The chain employs TRBV30 and TRBJ1-1; D perhaps matches TRBD1 (5 bases). CDR1 and CDR2 (germline): GTSNPN, SVGIG (reference sequence). This CDR3 is 18 amino acids long. V lost 3 bases and J 6 bases, leaving 29 bases between the germline ends. CDR3 region: CAWSVPISGPQGGAEAFF. CDR3 sequence (DNA): TGTGCCTGGAGCGTCCCAATCTCCGGGCCCCAGGGTGGGGCTGAAGCTTTCTTT.

This chain uses TRBV30 with TRBJ2-7; D is ambiguous. The CDR3 has 11 amino acids. Germline loops: CDR1 GTSNPN, CDR2 SVGIG (reference sequence). V lost 1 base, J lost 9 bases, and 10 bases lay in between. The CDR3 spells CAWSANLRQYF. As DNA, the CDR3 is TGTGCCTGGAGTGCCAACTTGCGGCAGTACTTC.

The chain employs TRBV5-6 and TRBJ1-4, with D hard to call. Germline loops: CDR1 SGHDT, CDR2 YYEEEE. Trimming cost V 1 base and J 0 bases, with 7 bases left between them. CDR3 size: 15 residues. Here the CDR3 reads CASSLITATNEKLFF. CDR3 coding DNA: TGTGCCAGCAGCTTGATCACAGCAACTAATGAAAAACTGTTTTTT.

The chain combines TRBV7-9 with TRBJ2-7, with D possibly being TRBD1 (6 bases). The germline V gene has CDR1 SEHNR and CDR2 FQNEAQ (reference sequence). Trimming pared 6 bases from V and 0 bases from J, leaving 18 bases between. The CDR3 consists of 16 residues. CDR3 sequence: CASSPPRQATSYEQYF. Written as DNA, the CDR3 is TGTGCCAGCAGTCCGCCCAGACAGGCGACCTCCTACGAGCAGTACTTC.